This T cell receptor (beta chain) was captured in a study of T cell repertoires in cytomegalovirus infection. As for the study in general: HLA-B-restricted CMV epitopes that are well studied were used alongside recently identified HLA-C-restricted ones. Signatures in public TCR beta sequences pointed to both CMV infection and matching HLA type.

The CDR3 contains 13 residues. CDR1 and CDR2 from the germline V gene are SGHVS and FNYEAQ. Trimming pared 7 bases from V and 5 bases from J, leaving 12 bases between. In the case of this clonotype: Its cognate antigen is unknown.

Whole-study results and caveats: Ex vivo responses were dominated by HLA-C-restricted CMV-specific TCR beta clonotypes.

TCRdb reanalysed the reads using MiXCR and keeps one entry per CDR3 protein. The table has 400,000 to 600,000 distinct CDR3 sequences, roughly 46% seen once; the top ten hold about two fifths. This receptor was identified in a human donor in good health (CMV status not recorded). Some clones in this sample may be carry-over from other donors' samples. This specimen consisted of cultured PBMCs, obtained from culture after CMV antigen stimulation. The chain links TRBV7-6 to TRBJ2-1; D gene ambiguous. CDR3 in amino acids: CASTQASNNEQFF. The DNA for the CDR3 is TGTGCCAGCACCCAAGCCAGTAACAATGAGCAGTTCTTC.